The sequence of this T cell receptor (beta chain) was determined in a study of blood T cell repertoires in COVID-19. Overall study context: Italy, Spain and the United States were the sources of the convalescent and acute COVID-19 samples.

Sequencing used immunoSEQ multiplex PCR; TCRdb keeps in-frame clones, though not all of them. The table has some 190,000 clones, 80% to 90% seen once. With V trimmed by 5 bases and J by 4 bases, 8 bases remained unmatched. The CDR3 runs 15 residues. The germline gives CDR1 MNHEY, CDR2 SVGEGT. The J gene is TRBJ1-5, the V gene TRBV6-2 or TRBV6-3; TRBD1 matches at 7 bases. This TCR derives from a man aged 55 to 69 with acute or convalescent COVID-19. The sequenced sample was peripheral blood. Here the CDR3 reads CASSQGQVGNQPQHF. The CDR3, as DNA: TGTGCCAGCAGTCAAGGACAGGTGGGAAATCAGCCCCAGCATTTT.